This T cell receptor (beta chain) appears in the sequencing data of a study of blood T cell repertoires in COVID-19. Across the study: The origin of the acute and convalescent COVID-19 samples was the United States, Italy and Spain. T cells, B-cell-depleted T cells, or PBMCs supplied cDNA or gDNA.

The CDR3 runs 15 residues. V was clipped by 1 base and J by 4 bases, with 11 bases between them. Germline CDR1 is LGHNA and CDR2 is YSLEER. Participants were placed into cohorts based on the clinical history they reported. Under the authors' procedure: Estimation of nucleated cell counts relied on the amplification of reference gene primers. The protocol was immunoSEQ multiplex PCR, while the TCRdb copy is restricted to in-frame clones and leaves out a portion. D and trimming come from the DNA, and the V and J calls and clone size come from that table. The repertoire holds under 500,000 clones, with roughly 87% as singletons.

Sequences were obtained from PBMCs or T cells enriched from blood (not recorded which). This TCR was recovered from a woman under 30 with acute COVID-19. V usage is TRBV4-3 and J usage is TRBJ2-1; no clear D. The CDR3 nucleotides are TGCGCCAGCAGCCAAGTGGGCAACCGTTACAATGAGCAGTTCTTC. Translation: CASSQVGNRYNEQFF.